The rows below give T cell receptor beta chains drawn from one sample of a study of healthy donors' naive CD4 and CD8 T cells. TCRdb processed the reads anew with MiXCR; each CDR3 protein has one entry. The sample lists approximately 180,000 distinct CDR3 sequences, around 74% occurring once. The sequencing input was naive CD4+ and CD8+ T cells sorted from blood, pooled from several donors. These receptors were collected from a pool of human donors in good health; the sample pools cells from several healthy donors. CDR3s include the opening cysteine and the closing phenylalanine or tryptophan. The D gene is left open where the match is weak. Rows may omit the clone size; those that give it use once, few, many or a size class.

v_gene: TRBV12-3/TRBV12-4
d_gene: TRBD1
j_gene: TRBJ1-2
abundance: NA
CDR3aa: CASIRDSHYGYTF
CDR3nt: TGTGCCAGCATTAGGGACAGCCACTATGGCTACACCTTC

v_gene: TRBV11-2
d_gene: TRBD1
j_gene: TRBJ2-1
abundance: NA
CDR3aa: CASSSRGSGGNEQFF
CDR3nt: TGTGCCAGCAGCTCCCGTGGTTCAGGGGGCAATGAGCAGTTCTTC

v_gene: TRBV6-5
d_gene: NA
j_gene: TRBJ2-6
abundance: few
CDR3aa: CASTPRGSGANVLTF
CDR3nt: TGTGCCAGCACCCCCCGTGGCTCTGGGGCCAACGTCCTGACTTTC

v_gene: TRBV10-3
d_gene: TRBD1
j_gene: TRBJ1-2
abundance: NA
CDR3aa: CATGQNYGYTF
CDR3nt: TGTGCCACGGGACAGAACTATGGCTACACCTTC

v_gene: TRBV5-1
d_gene: NA
j_gene: TRBJ2-7
abundance: once
CDR3aa: CASSLGAGTPFSYEQYF
CDR3nt: TGTGCCAGCAGCTTGGGGGCTGGGACACCGTTCTCCTACGAGCAGTACTTC

v_gene: TRBV30
d_gene: NA
j_gene: TRBJ1-2
abundance: NA
CDR3aa: CAWSRGIYGYTF
CDR3nt: TGTGCCTGGAGTAGAGGGATCTATGGCTACACCTTC

v_gene: TRBV19
d_gene: NA
j_gene: TRBJ2-3
abundance: NA
CDR3aa: CASSPTARADTQYF
CDR3nt: TGTGCCAGTAGCCCGACCGCCAGGGCGGATACGCAGTATTTT

v_gene: TRBV6-5
d_gene: TRBD2
j_gene: TRBJ2-1
abundance: few
CDR3aa: CASSISGAPNNEQFF
CDR3nt: TGTGCCAGCAGCATTAGCGGGGCTCCAAACAATGAGCAGTTCTTC

v_gene: TRBV11-2
d_gene: NA
j_gene: TRBJ2-4
abundance: NA
CDR3aa: CASSLRPGVAKNIQYF
CDR3nt: TGTGCCAGCAGCTTAAGACCAGGGGTTGCCAAAAACATTCAGTACTTC

v_gene: TRBV29-1
d_gene: TRBD1
j_gene: TRBJ2-3
abundance: few
CDR3aa: CSVEEGQGLDTQYF
CDR3nt: TGCAGCGTTGAAGAAGGACAGGGGTTAGATACGCAGTATTTT

v_gene: TRBV29-1
d_gene: NA
j_gene: TRBJ1-1
abundance: NA
CDR3aa: CSATAQSTEAFF
CDR3nt: TGCAGCGCTACCGCCCAGAGCACTGAAGCTTTCTTT

v_gene: TRBV10-3
d_gene: TRBD1
j_gene: TRBJ1-1
abundance: once
CDR3aa: CAINKQGMNTEAFF
CDR3nt: TGTGCCATCAACAAACAGGGGATGAACACTGAAGCTTTCTTT

v_gene: TRBV2
d_gene: NA
j_gene: TRBJ2-5
abundance: NA
CDR3aa: CASSEAVQETQYF
CDR3nt: TGTGCCAGCAGTGAAGCGGTCCAAGAGACCCAGTACTTC

v_gene: TRBV19
d_gene: TRBD2
j_gene: TRBJ2-3
abundance: NA
CDR3aa: CASSVLATRTDTQYF
CDR3nt: TGTGCCAGTAGTGTACTAGCGACTCGCACAGATACGCAGTATTTT

v_gene: TRBV27
d_gene: NA
j_gene: TRBJ1-2
abundance: NA
CDR3aa: CATSRAGYTF
CDR3nt: TGTGCCACTTCGAGGGCTGGCTACACCTTC

v_gene: TRBV2
d_gene: TRBD1
j_gene: TRBJ1-1
abundance: NA
CDR3aa: CASSGDRGNEAFF
CDR3nt: TGTGCCAGCAGTGGGGACAGGGGAAATGAAGCTTTCTTT

v_gene: TRBV12-5
d_gene: NA
j_gene: TRBJ2-1
abundance: NA
CDR3aa: CASGLWNEQFF
CDR3nt: TGTGCTAGTGGTTTGTGGAATGAGCAGTTCTTC

v_gene: TRBV10-3
d_gene: NA
j_gene: TRBJ1-1
abundance: NA
CDR3aa: CAIRAEPGRGEAFF
CDR3nt: TGTGCCATCAGAGCCGAACCGGGACGGGGAGAAGCTTTCTTT